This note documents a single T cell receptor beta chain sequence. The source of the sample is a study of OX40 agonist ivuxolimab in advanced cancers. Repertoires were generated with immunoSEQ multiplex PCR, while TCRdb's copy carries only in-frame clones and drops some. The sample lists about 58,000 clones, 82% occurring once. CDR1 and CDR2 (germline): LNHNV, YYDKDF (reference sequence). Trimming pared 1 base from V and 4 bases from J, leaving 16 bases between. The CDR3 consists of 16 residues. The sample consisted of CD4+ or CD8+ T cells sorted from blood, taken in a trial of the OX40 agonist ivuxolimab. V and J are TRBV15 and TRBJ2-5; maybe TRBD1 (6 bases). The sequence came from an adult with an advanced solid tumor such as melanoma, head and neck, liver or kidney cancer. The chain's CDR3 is CATSRGGVVGGETQYF. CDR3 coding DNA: TGTGCCACCAGCAGAGGAGGGGTTGTAGGGGGAGAGACCCAGTACTTC.